The rows below give T cell receptor beta chains drawn from one sample of a study of T cells in Graves' hyperthyroidism and ophthalmopathy. Each CDR3 protein is one row after TCRdb ran MiXCR on the multiplex PCR reads. The repertoire holds 620,000 or so distinct CDR3 sequences, with roughly 14% as singletons. Sequencing used blood. The receptor set was obtained from a woman aged 50 to 60 with Graves' ophthalmopathy. The CDR3 runs from the conserved cysteine through the conserved F or W. The D gene is left open where the match is weak.

cdr3_aa v_call d_call j_call
CASRPTRDRAYEQYF TRBV28 TRBD1 TRBJ2-7
CASSLNDRGGRYGYTF TRBV13 TRBD1 TRBJ1-2
CASSLGPGQGPGELFF TRBV27 TRBD1 TRBJ2-2
CAWSKGGNTEAFF TRBV30 TRBD1 TRBJ1-1
CASSVGGAARSELFF TRBV9 NA TRBJ1-4
CASSQDRQRTGELFF TRBV4-3 NA TRBJ2-2
CASSPTTGYNEQFF TRBV18 NA TRBJ2-1
CASSPREIQVYF TRBV7-2 NA TRBJ2-3
CASSYSFTVPNTEASF TRBV6-5 NA TRBJ1-1
CASSLGRGLSIDEQYF TRBV7-9 NA TRBJ2-7
CASSLQGTGYTF TRBV6-1 NA TRBJ1-2
CASSLSPSEQYF TRBV28 NA TRBJ2-7
CASSGGGPPRYEQYF TRBV7-9 NA TRBJ2-7
CASSIKRGTSGRALETQYF TRBV11-2 TRBD2 TRBJ2-5
CASSSEPGTTSYNEQFF TRBV11-1 TRBD2 TRBJ2-1
CSAAEGDEQYF TRBV29-1 NA TRBJ2-7
CAWSRTFSSGLFF TRBV30 NA TRBJ2-2
CASSLPGLASETQYF TRBV28 TRBD2 TRBJ2-5
CASSTRELLEQFF TRBV7-3 NA TRBJ2-1
CASSYSAVQETQYF TRBV6-6 NA TRBJ2-5
CASSYSFTQNYGYTF TRBV6-2/TRBV6-3 NA TRBJ1-2
CASSVAGPWEQYF TRBV2 NA TRBJ2-7
CASSLDRAVSDEKLFF TRBV12-3/TRBV12-4 NA TRBJ1-4
CSVDLDRVEQFF TRBV29-1 TRBD1 TRBJ2-1
CASTGGRGHQETQYF TRBV2 NA TRBJ2-5
CASSQEVPSVRQLGEIYF TRBV14 NA TRBJ2-5
CASSALWGNTEAFF TRBV5-5 NA TRBJ1-1
CASSFEGPYRGEQFF TRBV12-3/TRBV12-4 NA TRBJ2-1
CASRRLAGPNTGELFF TRBV27 NA TRBJ2-2
CASSYGFGTREETQYF TRBV6-2/TRBV6-3 NA TRBJ2-5
CASSYQSGYEQYF TRBV6-5 NA TRBJ2-7
CASRKGQGSYEQYF TRBV6-1 TRBD1 TRBJ2-7
CASSFGGGADTQYF TRBV12-3/TRBV12-4 NA TRBJ2-3